This TCR beta chain was profiled in a study of Tregs in tolerant kidney transplant recipients. Overall study results and limits: Findings come from small patient numbers and require larger validation. Tregs expanded with activated donor B cells seemed most donor-specific. No direct test of biological reproducibility was done here.

On this clone: The antigen is unknown.

The repertoire was sequenced with immunoSEQ multiplex PCR; TCRdb's copy has only in-frame clones and lacks some. This sample yields tens of thousands of clones, of which more than 90% are seen a single time; around 4.5% belongs to the top ten. There are 14 residues in the CDR3. V was clipped by 6 bases and J by 3 bases, with 12 bases between them. From germline, CDR1 is MNHEY and CDR2 SVGAGI. Unstimulated Tregs (CD4+CD25+CD127-) and CD4+CD25- non-Tregs were sorted from PBMCs. Sample: CD8+ T cells from blood. This TCR came from a human donor in good health. This chain joins TRBV6-5 and TRBJ2-1, with D perhaps TRBD2 (5 bases). The DNA for the CDR3 is TGTGCCAGCAGCGAGGGATATCTCTACAATGAGCAGTTCTTC. Translated: CASSEGYLYNEQFF.